These T cell receptor beta chains were read from a single sample in a study of T cell repertoires in urothelial bladder cancer. Assay: immunoSEQ multiplex PCR; the TCRdb copy retains only in-frame clones and omits some. The sample has approximately 11,000 clones, about 64% seen once. Source material: tumor-infiltrating cells from bladder cancer. The receptor set was obtained from a human donor with a benign inflammatory bladder lesion. CDR3s include the opening cysteine and the closing phenylalanine or tryptophan. D genes are given only for firm matches. Not all rows give a size; the values are once, few, many and, for expanded clones, a class.

size	V	J	D	CDR3	DNA
.	TRBV7-8	TRBJ2-7	.	CASSIWQGPSYEQYF	TGTGCCAGCAGTATATGGCAGGGCCCCTCCTACGAGCAGTACTTC
few	TRBV4-2	TRBJ1-1	TRBD1	CASSQDRTGTTEAFF	TGTGCCAGCAGCCAAGATAGGACAGGGACCACTGAAGCTTTCTTT
.	TRBV2	TRBJ2-7	.	CASPPRDLGGVYEQYF	TGTGCCAGTCCACCCCGGGACCTCGGAGGGGTCTACGAGCAGTACTTC
.	TRBV5-6	TRBJ1-3	.	CASSLDLGPGSGNTIYF	TGTGCCAGCAGCTTGGATTTAGGGCCGGGCTCTGGAAACACCATATATTTT
few	TRBV6-5	TRBJ1-4	.	CASTRTATNEKLFF	TGTGCCAGCACCCGGACAGCAACTAATGAAAAACTGTTTTTT
.	TRBV10-3	TRBJ2-7	.	CAISEKGDTYEQYF	TGTGCCATCAGTGAGAAAGGAGACACCTACGAGCAGTACTTC
few	TRBV10-2	TRBJ1-2	.	CASSERAYGYTF	TGCGCCAGCAGTGAGAGGGCATATGGCTACACCTTC
.	TRBV10-2	TRBJ2-3	.	CASGPMGAGADTQYF	TGCGCCAGCGGTCCTATGGGGGCGGGTGCTGATACGCAGTATTTT
.	TRBV7-8	TRBJ1-2	TRBD1	CASTLGGTGRRNYGYTF	TGTGCCAGCACCCTAGGGGGGACAGGGCGTCGAAATTATGGCTACACCTTC
few	TRBV11-2	TRBJ2-7	TRBD1	CASSLDLGTVYEQYF	TGTGCCAGCAGCTTAGATTTGGGGACAGTCTACGAGCAGTACTTC
.	TRBV9	TRBJ2-1	.	CASSVDAGAGEQFF	TGTGCCAGCAGCGTAGATGCAGGGGCAGGTGAGCAGTTCTTC
few	TRBV9	TRBJ1-2	TRBD1	CASSVRDRLNLYGYTF	TGTGCCAGCAGCGTCCGGGACAGGCTAAACCTCTATGGCTACACCTTC
.	TRBV6-1	TRBJ2-5	TRBD1	CASSDSGGWETQYF	TGTGCCAGCAGTGACTCAGGGGGTTGGGAGACCCAGTACTTC
.	TRBV10-3	TRBJ2-1	TRBD2	CAITPQRGGQDEQFF	TGTGCCATCACCCCCCAGCGGGGGGGCCAGGACGAGCAGTTCTTC
.	TRBV6-1	TRBJ1-5	TRBD1	CASSTQGTQPQHF	TGTGCCAGCAGTACACAGGGGACTCAGCCCCAGCATTTT
.	TRBV14	TRBJ2-2	TRBD1	CASSLPGTGTGELFF	TGTGCCAGCAGCTTACCCGGGACAGGCACCGGGGAGCTGTTTTTT
.	TRBV7-9	TRBJ2-3	.	CASSPPWSTDTQYF	TGTGCCAGCAGCCCCCCGTGGAGCACAGATACGCAGTATTTT
few	TRBV11-2	TRBJ1-4	TRBD1	CASSLVGARGEKLFF	TGTGCCAGCAGCTTAGTAGGGGCCAGGGGGGAAAAACTGTTTTTT